This T cell receptor beta chain appears in the sequencing data of a study of shared clonotypes between healthy human individuals. V lost 3 bases and J lost 3, with 15 bases in between. CDR1 LNHDA and CDR2 SQIVND come from the germline V gene (reference sequence). The CDR3 spans 15 residues. Remarks on this clone: As yet, its antigen is unknown.

Donors had no recently reported acute infections or vaccinations and were HIV-negative. The study ran the assay at deep level. TCRdb's table, derived via immunoSEQ multiplex PCR, lists solely in-frame clones and lacks some. The sample lists around 340,000 clones; less than 75% were seen once. General observations from the study: Clonotypes which were not shared had lower generation probabilities than clonotypes that all four donors shared. Estimated richness was generally greater in naive than memory subsets.

The genes are TRBV19 and TRBJ2-7, with TRBD2 as a possible D gene (7 bases). The clonotype comes from a man in his thirties or forties in good health. Sequencing was done on a sample of memory CD4+ T cells sorted from blood. Indicated subset: CD45RA-negative fraction. The CDR3 DNA reads TGTGCCAGTAGTATGGGGGGGGCCAGGGACTACGAGCAGTACTTC. Translating it yields CASSMGGARDYEQYF.